The 9 T cell receptor beta chains below were found in one sample sequenced in a study of beta chain features in type 1 diabetes. Isolated RNA was reverse transcribed in full, so expressed TCRB transcripts were sequenced. Measured with immunoSEQ multiplex PCR; TCRdb has only the in-frame clones, and not every one. The sample carries almost 350,000 clones, 20% recorded once. Sequencing was done on a sample of naive CD4+ T cells from blood. These receptors came from a woman younger than 30 in good health.

This clone has only a few counts. The V and J genes are TRBV7-9 and TRBJ1-2; 10 positions agree with TRBD1. The CDR3 consists of 15 residues. Germline-derived CDR1 and CDR2 are SEHNR and FQNEAQ (reference sequence). After removal of 5 bases from V and 4 bases from J, the junction contained 7 bases not matched to a gene. The CDR3: CASSSLGQGSYGYTF. CDR3 nucleotides: TGTGCCAGCAGCAGTTTGGGACAGGGGAGCTATGGCTACACCTTC.

The sample holds a few counts of this clone. The chain uses TRBV2 and TRBJ1-4; D may be TRBD1 (5 bases). V was clipped by 2 bases and J by 10 bases, with 11 bases between them. Looked up from germline, CDR1 is SNHLY and CDR2 is FYNNEI. This CDR3 contains 13 residues. The CDR3 here is CASSEQGKGKLFF. Here the CDR3 DNA reads TGTGCCAGCAGTGAACAGGGAAAAGGAAAACTGTTTTTT. The variable domain in full, completed from reference TRBV2 and TRBJ1-4, reads EPEVTQTPSHQVTQMGQEVILRCVPISNHLYFYWYRQILGQKVEFLVSFYNNEISEKSEIFDDQFSVERPDGSNFTLKIRSTKLEDSAMYFCASSEQGKGKLFFGSGTQLSVL.

The J gene is TRBJ2-3, the V gene TRBV4-1, with 9 bases that match TRBD2. Germline lookup yields CDR1 MGHRA and CDR2 YSYEKL. The CDR3 covers 15 residues. The trim removed 6 bases at V and 4 bases at J, leaving 8 bases unmatched. Here the CDR3 reads CASRIAGARADTQYF. The CDR3 nucleotides read TGCGCCAGCAGGATAGCGGGGGCCCGGGCAGATACGCAGTATTTT.

This clone appeared a few times. The chain joins TRBV5-1 to TRBJ2-5; perhaps TRBD2 as D (6 bases). Germline CDR1 reads SGHRS; CDR2 reads YFSETQ. V lost 1 base to trimming and J lost 5 bases, with 12 bases between them. This CDR3 has 14 residues. The CDR3 bases are TGCGCCAGCAGCTTGAGGAGGGCGTTGGAGACCCAGTACTTC. This gives the protein CASSLRRALETQYF. The complete variable domain, with remaining parts taken from reference TRBV5-1 and TRBJ2-5, reads KAGVTQTPRYLIKTRGQQVTLSCSPISGHRSVSWYQQTPGQGLQFLFEYFSETQRNKGNFPGRFSGRQFSNSRSEMNVSTLELGDSALYLCASSLRRALETQYFGPGTRLLVL.

This rearrangement joins TRBV4-2 to TRBJ2-3, with 8 nucleotides matching TRBD2. The CDR3 consists of 19 residues. Germline V gene sequence: CDR1 LGHNA, CDR2 YNFKEQ. J lost 2 bases, V lost 0 bases, and 13 bases had no gene match. The chain's CDR3 is CASSQDFFGAGGHTDTQYF. In DNA form, the CDR3 reads TGTGCCAGCAGCCAAGATTTCTTTGGGGCGGGGGGACACACAGATACGCAGTATTTT.

This chain links TRBV10-3 with TRBJ1-1, with D hard to call. V lost 10 bases, J lost 4 bases, and 16 bases lay in between. This CDR3 has 13 residues. Per the germline V gene, CDR1 is ENHRY and CDR2 is SYGVKD. CDR3 nucleotides: TGTGCCACTACCGGGAGGGCCTTCACTGAAGCTTTCTTT. Its protein product is CATTGRAFTEAFF.

CDR3 sequence (DNA): TGCGCCAGCAGCCAGGTGAAGGGAGAAGAGCAGTACTTC. It codes for CASSQVKGEEQYF. This chain joins TRBV4-1 and TRBJ2-7, with D maybe TRBD2 (5 bases). From germline, CDR1 is MGHRA and CDR2 YSYEKL. The CDR3 sequence is 13 residues long. With 3 bases removed from V and 7 bases from J, the gap between germline ends came to 13 bases.

The V and J genes are TRBV10-3 and TRBJ2-7, with unresolved D. Germline V gene lookup returns CDR1 ENHRY and CDR2 SYGVKD. Trimming stripped 0 bases from V and 1 base from J, with 7 bases between. The CDR3 spans 14 residues. The CDR3 nucleotides are TGTGCCATCAGTGAGTCACGGGTTTCCTACGAGCAGTACTTC. Translation: CAISESRVSYEQYF.

This clone occurred a few times. The rearrangement links TRBV9 to TRBJ1-1, with 8 bases that match TRBD1. The CDR3 is made up of 15 amino acids. Trimming took 0 bases from V and 4 from J; bases not matched to a gene: 5. Germline CDR1 reads SGDLS; CDR2 reads YYNGEE. CDR3 sequence: CASSVASDRATEAFF. DNA for the CDR3: TGTGCCAGCAGCGTAGCTTCGGACAGGGCCACTGAAGCTTTCTTT.